One and the same sample provided the 32 T cell receptor beta chains below, sequenced in a study of PD-1 blockade in classical Hodgkin lymphoma (dated by TCRdb to about 2020). Library preparation used the immunoSEQ multiplex PCR assay. As stored in TCRdb, this immuneACCESS dataset retains in-frame rearrangements with V and J assigned. A fraction of the clones does not appear; measured against another copy, unresolved V genes explain less than half of the discrepancy, and the remainder lacks a known reason. For this sample there are about 40,000 clones; about 87% appear just once. In total, the top ten clones hold approximately 10% of the sample. The sample's time point label, in plain terms: cycle 1 day 1 (C1D1), immediately before nivolumab initiation. Relapse after autologous stem cell transplantation had occurred in all trial patients, and cohorts A, B and C were distinguished by prior brentuximab vedotin exposure.

This specimen consisted of peripheral blood mononuclear cells (PBMCs), obtained at baseline. The receptor set was obtained from a human donor with classical Hodgkin lymphoma.

The J gene is TRBJ1-6, the V gene TRBV7-3; tentatively, D is TRBD1 (5 bases). This CDR3 has 14 amino acids. Germline CDR1 is SGHTA and CDR2 is FQGTGA. The V end was cut by 6 bases, the J end by 6 bases, with 12 bases between. This CDR3 is CASSLGRANSPLHF. The CDR3 bases are TGTGCCAGCAGTCTGGGCAGGGCTAATTCACCCCTCCACTTT. Together with reference TRBV7-3 and TRBJ1-6, the CDR3 gives the full variable domain: GAGVSQTPSNKVTEKGKYVELRCDPISGHTALYWYRQSLGQGPEFLIYFQGTGAADDSGLPNDRFFAVRPEGSVSTLKIQRTERGDSAVYLCASSLGRANSPLHFGNGTRLTVT.

The chain couples TRBV20-1 to TRBJ2-7; D is possibly TRBD2 (6 bases). CDR3 length: 11 amino acids. Germline V gene sequence: CDR1 DFQATT, CDR2 SNEGSKA (reference sequence). V shed 5 bases and J shed 6 bases, with 11 bases lying between them. As DNA, the CDR3 is TGCAGTGCTGGGGGGACGGCCGAGCAGTACTTC. Residues: CSAGGTAEQYF.

This chain links TRBV5-4 with TRBJ2-5; 9 nucleotides agree with TRBD2. Germline V gives CDR1 SGHNT, CDR2 YYREEE (reference sequence). V lost 1 base and J lost 1; bases outside the gene matches: 2. There are 15 residues in the CDR3. The CDR3 region is CASSLPAGGQETQYF. The CDR3 DNA reads TGTGCCAGCAGCTTGCCAGCGGGGGGCCAAGAGACCCAGTACTTC.

V and J are TRBV6-5 and TRBJ2-7; D gene unclear. The CDR3 runs 14 residues. V was pared by 6 bases and J by 2 bases, with 14 bases between. CDR1 is MNHEY and CDR2 is SVGAGI in the germline V gene. CDR3 DNA sequence: TGTGCCAGCAGGTTTTTCTCAGAAACCTACGAGCAGTACTTC. The encoded protein is CASRFFSETYEQYF.

The chain recombines TRBV6-5 with TRBJ1-1; TRBD1 agrees at 7 bases. This CDR3 has 15 residues. The germline CDR1 and CDR2 sequences are MNHEY and SVGAGI. Losses at the gene ends were 8 bases for V and 1 base for J; bases not matched to a gene: 10. The CDR3: CASEKAQGTNTEAFF. CDR3 DNA sequence: TGTGCCAGCGAGAAAGCACAGGGGACGAACACTGAAGCTTTCTTT.

The V and J genes are TRBV9 and TRBJ1-2; D unresolved. The CDR3 consists of 15 residues. The V end lost 5 bases, the J end lost 4 bases, and 18 bases lay between the germline ends. Germline loops: CDR1 SGDLS, CDR2 YYNGEE. The CDR3 region is CASRPSGKLFYGYTF. The CDR3 DNA reads TGTGCCAGCAGACCCTCCGGGAAACTTTTCTATGGCTACACCTTC.

The rearrangement links TRBV28 to TRBJ1-2, with a possible D match to TRBD1 (6 bases). V lost 3 bases, J lost 6 bases, and 14 bases lay in between. Germline assignment: CDR1 MDHEN and CDR2 SYDVKM. This CDR3 has 14 residues. The CDR3, as DNA: TGTGCCAGCAGTTTCCAGGGGTCCGGGGATGGCTACACCTTC. This codes for CASSFQGSGDGYTF.

The chain recombines TRBV5-4 with TRBJ2-2, with D maybe TRBD2 (6 bases). The germline CDR1 and CDR2 sequences are SGHNT and YYREEE (reference sequence). This CDR3 has 15 amino acids. V lost 4 bases and J 4 bases, leaving 14 bases between the germline ends. CDR3 nucleotide sequence: TGTGCCAGCAGCCCCGTATCGCGGGGCACCGGGGAGCTGTTTTTT. This translates into CASSPVSRGTGELFF.

This clone has just a few counts. This chain connects TRBV10-3 to TRBJ2-5; a possible D gene is TRBD1 (6 bases). The V and J ends lost 6 bases and 4 bases respectively, with 12 bases between them. CDR1 is ENHRY, CDR2 SYGVKD, per germline. The length of the CDR3 is 13 residues. CDR3 loop: CAIRLDSSETQYF. CDR3 nucleotides: TGTGCCATCAGACTGGACAGCTCAGAGACCCAGTACTTC.

This chain uses TRBV6-5 with TRBJ1-2, with TRBD1 matching 9 bases. This CDR3 contains 15 residues. Per germline, CDR1 MNHEY and CDR2 SVGAGI. V gave up 0 bases and J gave up 5 bases; unmatched junction bases: 4. The CDR3 DNA is TGTGCCAGCAGTTACTCGACTGGACAGGGGTATGGCTACACCTTC. Amino acids: CASSYSTGQGYGYTF.

The rearrangement uses TRBV2 and TRBJ2-7; D unclear. The CDR3 runs 13 residues. Germline values: CDR1 SNHLY, CDR2 FYNNEI. Trimming removed 2 bases from V and 2 bases from J, with 7 bases in between. The CDR3: CASSEYLPYEQYF. The CDR3 DNA sequence: TGTGCCAGCAGTGAATATCTTCCCTACGAGCAGTACTTC.

The chain employs TRBV10-3 and TRBJ2-7; tentatively, D is TRBD1 or TRBD2 (6 bases each). The CDR3 sequence is 15 residues long. Germline V gene sequence: CDR1 ENHRY, CDR2 SYGVKD. V was shortened by 4 bases and J by 7 bases, with 20 bases between the two germline ends. CDR3 loop: CAISVRGTGEGEQYF. In DNA, the CDR3 is TGTGCCATCAGTGTTAGGGGGACTGGGGAAGGTGAGCAGTACTTC.

This clone was detected once. The genes are TRBV7-3 and TRBJ2-1, with D uncertain. CDR1 and CDR2 (germline): SGHTA, FQGTGA. V was pared by 1 base and J by 3 bases, with 10 bases between. This CDR3 is 15 amino acids long. The CDR3 spells CASSLNGLNYNEQFF. DNA for the CDR3: TGTGCCAGCAGCTTAAACGGTCTGAACTACAATGAGCAGTTCTTC.

This clone was counted only a few times. The V gene is TRBV11-1, the J gene TRBJ1-1, with D maybe TRBD1 (5 bases). The ends were cut back, 5 bases at V and 4 bases at J, with 17 bases in the middle. Germline V gives CDR1 SGHAT, CDR2 FQDESV (reference sequence). CDR3 length equals 15 residues. CDR3: CASSLGGGWTTEAFF. For the CDR3, the DNA is TGTGCCAGCAGCCTCGGTGGGGGATGGACCACTGAAGCTTTCTTT.

The CDR3 DNA sequence: TGTGCCAGCAGCTCCGGGACAGTCACAGATACGCAGTATTTT. This translates into CASSSGTVTDTQYF. The V call is TRBV5-4, the J call TRBJ2-3; 7 bases align to TRBD1. V was clipped by 3 bases and J by 2 bases; unmatched bases: 3. The CDR3 has 14 amino acids. Germline values: CDR1 SGHNT, CDR2 YYREEE (reference sequence).

The genes are TRBV7-2 and TRBJ1-4; D may be TRBD1 (6 bases). V lost 4 bases and J lost 14, with 17 bases in between. This CDR3 has 13 amino acids. Germline CDR1 and CDR2: SGHTA and FQGNSA. The CDR3 protein is CASSYLGHQVLFF. DNA for the CDR3: TGTGCCAGCAGCTACTTGGGACATCAGGTTCTGTTTTTT.

The genes are TRBV5-1 and TRBJ2-7, with 11 bases matching TRBD1. The junction had 3 bases not matched to a gene; V was cut back by 4 bases and J by 6 bases. The CDR3 length is 13 residues. Germline-derived CDR1 and CDR2 are SGHRS and YFSETQ. CDR3: CASSIGQGAEQYF. The CDR3 region has the DNA TGCGCCAGCAGCATCGGACAGGGGGCCGAGCAGTACTTC.

The rearrangement uses TRBV18 and TRBJ2-7, with TRBD1 matching 7 bases. Unmatched junction bases numbered 16, after V lost 3 bases and J lost 2 bases. CDR3 size: 18 residues. The germline gives CDR1 KGHSH, CDR2 LQKENI. DNA for the CDR3: TGTGCCAGCTCACCTTTTTCTACTCCCGGGACAGTTCCCTACGAGCAGTACTTC. It encodes CASSPFSTPGTVPYEQYF.

For the CDR3, the DNA is TGTGCCAGCTCACTGGGACAGGGGGCGAATGAAAAACTGTTTTTT. It yields the protein CASSLGQGANEKLFF. V usage is TRBV18 and J usage is TRBJ1-4; 12 bases align to TRBD1. CDR1 and CDR2 from the germline V gene are KGHSH and LQKENI. Unmatched junction bases numbered 2, after V lost 4 bases and J lost 5 bases. The CDR3 sequence is 15 residues long.

This clone was detected once. J is TRBJ2-5 and V is TRBV18, with 8 bases aligning to TRBD1. In germline, CDR1 is KGHSH, CDR2 LQKENI. The ends lost 4 bases at V and 4 bases at J; junction bases unmatched: 5. This CDR3 contains 14 residues. Written as DNA, the CDR3 is TGTGCCAGCTCACTCACAGGGGGAGGAGAGACCCAGTACTTC. It codes for CASSLTGGGETQYF. Filled out from reference TRBV18 and TRBJ2-5, the complete variable domain reads NAGVMQNPRHLVRRRGQEARLRCSPMKGHSHVYWYRQLPEEGLKFMVYLQKENIIDESGMPKERFSAEFPKEGPSILRIQQVVRGDSAAYFCASSLTGGGETQYFGPGTRLLVL.

V is TRBV6-5 and J is TRBJ1-1; weak D call: TRBD1 (5 bases). This CDR3 spans 14 amino acids. Germline loops: CDR1 MNHEY, CDR2 SVGAGI. The V gene lost 8 bases and the J gene lost 3 bases, with 16 bases spanning the gap. This CDR3 reads CASRRDRGDTEAFF. As DNA, the CDR3 is TGTGCCAGCCGAAGAGACAGAGGCGACACTGAAGCTTTCTTT.

This clone has only one observation. V is TRBV6-5 and J is TRBJ2-2; D is possibly TRBD2 (6 bases). The CDR3 length is 14 residues. V shed 5 bases and J shed 3 bases, with 10 bases lying between them. Germline lookup yields CDR1 MNHEY and CDR2 SVGAGI. CDR3: CASSNRLDTGELFF. As DNA, the CDR3 is TGTGCCAGCAGTAACAGACTAGACACCGGGGAGCTGTTTTTT.

This clone has only a few counts. The V call is TRBV5-1, the J call TRBJ2-7; D unresolved. This CDR3 has 13 residues. From germline, CDR1 is SGHRS and CDR2 YFSETQ. Trimming removed 3 bases at V and 1 base at J, with 8 bases between. In nucleotides, the CDR3 is TGCGCCAGCAGCTGGGTCGGGTCCTACGAGCAGTACTTC. This gives the protein CASSWVGSYEQYF.

The rearrangement joins TRBV9 to TRBJ1-2; unclear D gene. Germline assignment: CDR1 SGDLS and CDR2 YYNGEE. This CDR3 spans 13 amino acids. V was cut by 3 bases and J by 8 bases, with 14 bases left in between. The DNA for the CDR3 is TGTGCCAGCAGCGCAGGACCTAGTGGCGGCTACACCTTC. Amino acids: CASSAGPSGGYTF.

V is TRBV6-1 and J is TRBJ1-1; D is perhaps TRBD1 (5 bases). The V gene's germline CDR1 is MNHNS and CDR2 SASEGT. V lost 5 bases to trimming and J lost 5 bases, with 12 bases between them. The CDR3 contains 13 residues. The CDR3 DNA reads as TGTGCCAGCAGTTCTACAGGTTCGACTGAAGCTTTCTTT. Translation: CASSSTGSTEAFF.

This chain joins TRBV5-6 and TRBJ1-2; D is unresolved. The CDR3 sequence is 13 residues long. The germline V gene has CDR1 SGHDT and CDR2 YYEEEE. V lost 2 bases to trimming and J lost 5 bases, with 10 bases between them. The CDR3 reads CASSFLFGYGYTF. For the CDR3, the DNA is TGTGCCAGCAGCTTCCTCTTCGGGTATGGCTACACCTTC.

The chain employs TRBV2 and TRBJ1-5; no definite D call. The V gene lost 3 bases and the J gene lost 6 bases, with 9 bases spanning the gap. This CDR3 spans 13 amino acids. Germline V gene lookup returns CDR1 SNHLY and CDR2 FYNNEI. DNA of the CDR3: TGTGCCAGCAGTGAGGGGTTCGGTCAGCCCCAGCATTTT. This codes for CASSEGFGQPQHF.

This chain uses TRBV19 with TRBJ1-5, with 7 bases lining up with TRBD1. CDR1 is LNHDA and CDR2 is SQIVND in the germline V gene (reference sequence). After removal of 2 bases from V and 1 base from J, the junction contained 5 bases not matched to a gene. This CDR3 contains 16 residues. The CDR3: CASSITTGLSNQPQHF. The CDR3 nucleotides are TGTGCCAGTAGTATAACGACAGGGCTGAGCAATCAGCCCCAGCATTTT.

In this sample, this clone turned up once. This chain uses TRBV28 with TRBJ2-1, with D perhaps being TRBD1 or TRBD2 (5 bases each). With 8 bases removed from V and 1 base from J, the gap between germline ends came to 24 bases. Germline CDR1 is MDHEN and CDR2 is SYDVKM. The CDR3 covers 18 residues. DNA of the CDR3: TGTGCCAGCCCCCCCCCGGGATTAGGGGCAGGGTCCTACAATGAGCAGTTCTTC. It yields the protein CASPPPGLGAGSYNEQFF.

Only a few counts were recorded for this clone. The chain uses TRBV18 and TRBJ2-7; a possible D gene is TRBD1 (6 bases). The V and J ends lost 3 bases and 9 bases respectively, with 18 bases between them. There are 14 residues in the CDR3. In germline, CDR1 is KGHSH, CDR2 LQKENI. The CDR3 region has the DNA TGTGCCAGCTCACCTCTTCGGGACAAATTTCGGCAGTACTTC. This gives the protein CASSPLRDKFRQYF.

This sequence joins TRBV10-3 and TRBJ1-2; D not resolved. Trimming took 6 bases from V and 6 from J, leaving 17 bases between them. Germline V CDR1 and CDR2: ENHRY, SYGVKD. This CDR3 contains 14 residues. CDR3 region: CAIRDAFQPNGYTF. CDR3 in DNA: TGTGCCATCAGGGACGCCTTTCAACCTAATGGCTACACCTTC.

The chain recombines TRBV5-1 with TRBJ2-3; tentative D call: TRBD2 (6 bases). The CDR3 sequence is 14 residues long. Between the trimmed V and J ends, which lost 0 bases and 6 bases, there was a span of 11 bases. Per germline, CDR1 SGHRS and CDR2 YFSETQ. Here the CDR3 reads CASSLARETDTQYF. In DNA, the CDR3 is TGCGCCAGCAGCTTGGCACGGGAGACCGATACGCAGTATTTT.